The 8 T cell receptor beta chains listed next were all sequenced from one sample in a study of tumor-infiltrating lymphocytes in primary liver carcinoma. Reverse transcription of approximately 0.55 ug total RNA with a constant-region primer produced TCR beta cDNA. Generation of the TCR beta libraries relied on three nested multiplex PCR rounds using slightly modified ARM-PCR. Researchers ran the first two PCR rounds for roughly 10 cycles each with TRBV1-TRBV30 forward primers and a C-beta reverse primer. Each CDR3 protein is one row after TCRdb ran MiXCR on the multiplex PCR reads. This sample has 300,000 to 350,000 distinct CDR3 sequences; almost 65% occur once, and the top ten carry about 6.5%. They got blood RNA out of unsorted whole blood and also pulled out germline DNA. Sequencing used peripheral blood. Every receptor here comes from a man aged 35 to 55 with primary liver carcinoma and hepatitis B virus infection.

Ten or more counts support this clonotype. The gene calls are TRBV29-1 and TRBJ1-5, with D possibly matching TRBD1 (6 bases). Looked up from germline, CDR1 is SQVTM and CDR2 is ANQGSEA. Trimming stripped 5 bases from V and 5 bases from J, with 13 bases between. The CDR3 loop spans 13 amino acids. As DNA, the CDR3 is TGCAGCGTTTTGTTGACAGGCGATCAGCCCCAGCATTTT. This gives the protein CSVLLTGDQPQHF.

This chain joins TRBV6-5 and TRBJ2-1, with D possibly TRBD2 on 6 matching bases. Trimming stripped 0 bases from V and 12 bases from J, with 18 bases between. Germline values: CDR1 MNHEY, CDR2 SVGAGI. This CDR3 has 15 residues. The CDR3 here is CASSYSESGVVGQFF. CDR3 nucleotide sequence: TGTGCCAGCAGTTACTCTGAGTCGGGGGTCGTCGGGCAGTTCTTC.

This clonotype was counted many times. The gene calls are TRBV29-1 and TRBJ1-1; 8 nucleotides match TRBD1. CDR3 length: 12 residues. In germline, CDR1 is SQVTM, CDR2 ANQGSEA. V gave up 6 bases and J gave up 3 bases; unmatched junction bases: 3. The CDR3 reads CSVVTGDTEAFF. As DNA, the CDR3 is TGCAGCGTAGTGACAGGGGACACTGAAGCTTTCTTT.

This clonotype was picked up many times. This chain links TRBV12-3 or TRBV12-4 with TRBJ2-5, with 8 bases identical to TRBD1. The CDR3 runs 16 residues. The ends lost 4 bases at V and 2 bases at J; junction bases unmatched: 9. The CDR3 loop reads CASSSHGTGPQETQYF. CDR3 DNA: TGTGCCAGCAGTTCTCACGGGACAGGCCCACAAGAGACCCAGTACTTC.

As regards this clonotype: Possible read error: a much larger clone is one base away. The chain links TRBV28 to TRBJ2-1, with 11 bases aligning to TRBD2. Germline CDR1 reads MDHEN; CDR2 reads SYDVKM. The CDR3 totals 15 residues. Germline trimming cut 0 bases from V and 7 bases from J; bases unmatched to any gene: 2. The CDR3 DNA reads as TGTGCCAGCAGTTTATGGACTAGCGGGGATAATGAGCAGTTCTTC. Protein product: CASSLWTSGDNEQFF.

This clonotype is medium-sized (0.01 to 0.1%). The V call is TRBV11-2, the J call TRBJ1-2; 8 positions match TRBD1. CDR3 length: 13 amino acids. After removal of 5 bases from V and 6 bases from J, the junction contained 5 bases not matched to a gene. Per germline, CDR1 SGHAT and CDR2 FQNNGV. CDR3 DNA sequence: TGTGCCAGCAGCGTGTCAGGGGGCAATGGCTACACCTTC. Translating it yields CASSVSGGNGYTF.

As concerns this clonotype: A read error may be the cause here, since a much bigger clone is one base away. V and J are TRBV10-3 and TRBJ2-3, with D unresolved. Germline assignment: CDR1 ENHRY and CDR2 SYGVKD. This CDR3 spans 12 amino acids. Written as DNA, the CDR3 is TGTGCCATCAGCAGCGACACAGATACGCCGTATTTT. Translating it yields CAISSDTDTPYF.

This clonotype appeared a few times. At one boundary the junction diverges from the germline segment, which might be a read error. The chain is built from TRBV6-6 and TRBJ1-1; D is ambiguous. The CDR3 length is 15 residues. CDR1 and CDR2 (germline): MNHNY, SVGAGI (reference sequence). CDR3 bases: TGTGTCAGCAGTTCCCTCTTGACGAGGAACACTGAAGCTTTCTTC. Translated: CVSSSLLTRNTEAFF.